This T cell receptor beta chain was profiled in a study of blood T cell repertoires in COVID-19. As for the study in general: Spain, Italy and the United States supplied samples that represented acute and convalescent COVID-19. PBMCs, B-cell-depleted T cells, or T cells provided the cDNA or gDNA that made up the material.

All enrollees were roughly 18 to 89 years old and from fewer than 25 US areas. The CDR3 loop spans 17 amino acids. The germline V gene has CDR1 SNHLY and CDR2 FYNNEI. The germline V and J ends were trimmed by 6 bases and 10 bases, with 30 bases remaining between them. Per the original data handling: Estimation of nucleated cell counts relied on the amplification of reference gene primers. Here immunoSEQ multiplex PCR was the method, and the copy in TCRdb shows in-frame clones only, minus some. The DNA gave D and trimming, while V, J and clone size come from that table. The sample lists under 65,000 clones; approximately 80% were seen once.

The chain recombines TRBV2 with TRBJ1-1; weak D call: TRBD1 (6 bases). The TCR comes from a woman between 50 and 59 years old with acute COVID-19. Sequencing used PBMCs or T cells enriched from blood (not recorded which). The CDR3 is CASRPLPGGGGLIGAFF. The CDR3, as DNA: TGTGCCAGCAGGCCACTACCAGGCGGGGGCGGGTTAATTGGAGCTTTCTTT.